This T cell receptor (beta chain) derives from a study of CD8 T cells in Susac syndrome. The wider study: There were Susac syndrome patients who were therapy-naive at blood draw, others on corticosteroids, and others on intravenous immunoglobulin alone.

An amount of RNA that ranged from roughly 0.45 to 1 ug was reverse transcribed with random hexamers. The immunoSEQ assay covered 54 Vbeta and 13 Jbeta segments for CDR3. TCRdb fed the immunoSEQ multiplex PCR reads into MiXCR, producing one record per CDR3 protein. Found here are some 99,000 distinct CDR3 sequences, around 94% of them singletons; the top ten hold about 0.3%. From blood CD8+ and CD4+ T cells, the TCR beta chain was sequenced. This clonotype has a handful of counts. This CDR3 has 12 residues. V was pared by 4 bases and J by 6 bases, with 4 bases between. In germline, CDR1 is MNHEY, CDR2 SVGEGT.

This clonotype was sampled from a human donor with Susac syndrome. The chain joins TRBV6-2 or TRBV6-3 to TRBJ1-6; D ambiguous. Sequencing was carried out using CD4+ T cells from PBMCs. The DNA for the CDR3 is TGTGCCAGCAGTTCCCCTAATTCACCCCTCCACTTT. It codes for CASSSPNSPLHF.